This TCR beta chain was recovered during a study of cytomegalovirus exposure and HLA in healthy donors. Study observations and caveats: What was likely a sequencing artifact was a cluster of highly shared sequence variants. TCR beta V- and J-gene trimming, according to a later analysis, was linked to a missense DCLRE1C variant. Most of the TCR beta V segments (in an earlier analysis) were productive either about 87% or about 30% of the time. The classifier reportedly diagnosed cytomegalovirus status with high sensitivity and specificity.

Trimming pared 5 bases from V and 2 bases from J, leaving 12 bases between. CDR3 length: 14 amino acids. Germline V lookup: CDR1 SEHNR, CDR2 FQNEAQ (reference sequence). The study ran its PCR with 60 Vbeta and 13 Jbeta primers. Sequenced by immunoSEQ multiplex PCR; TCRdb stores in-frame clones only, minus some. The table has around 210,000 clones, more than 65% seen once. Regarding this clone: Its antigen is not identified.

The chain has TRBV7-9 and TRBJ1-1; a weak D match, TRBD1 (5 bases). The sample taken for sequencing was PBMCs. The receptor comes from a man aged 45-65 years in good health and CMV-seronegative. In DNA form, the CDR3 reads TGTGCCAGCAGCCCACAGGAGCTTAACACTGAAGCTTTCTTT. Translated, it gives CASSPQELNTEAFF.